The 18 T cell receptor beta chains given below trace back to one sample, sequenced in a study of T cell changes during pregnancy in multiple sclerosis. The data were produced by immunoSEQ multiplex PCR, yet TCRdb's version contains in-frame clones alone and is incomplete. The sample contains 65,000 to 80,000 clones, over 80% of which appear only once. The specimen comprised peripheral blood, sampled in the first trimester of pregnancy. The receptors were gathered from a female donor with multiple sclerosis, enrolled in a pregnancy study.

In this sample, this clone turned up a few times. CDR3 sequence: CASSLVRGSGNTIYF. CDR3 DNA sequence: TGTGCCAGCAGTTTGGTTAGGGGGTCTGGAAACACCATATATTTT. The V and J genes are TRBV6-5 and TRBJ1-3; tentatively, D is TRBD1 (6 bases). V was cut by 4 bases and J by 1 base, with 11 bases left in between. Per germline, CDR1 MNHEY and CDR2 SVGAGI. This CDR3 is 15 amino acids long.

The chain joins TRBV10-2 to TRBJ1-1; tentative D call: TRBD1 (6 bases). Germline CDR1 and CDR2: WSHSY and SAAADI. With 8 bases removed from V and 4 bases from J, the gap between germline ends came to 17 bases. The CDR3 consists of 14 residues. The CDR3 is CASLVTGQPTEAFF. CDR3 DNA sequence: TGCGCCAGCCTGGTAACCGGACAGCCCACTGAAGCTTTCTTT.

V and J are TRBV7-2 and TRBJ2-2; D is unclear. Germline V CDR1 and CDR2: SGHTA, FQGNSA. V was shortened by 3 bases and J by 7 bases, with 6 bases between the two germline ends. The CDR3 extends over 12 amino acids. As DNA, the CDR3 is TGTGCCAGCAGCTTGCAGGTCGGGGAGCTGTTTTTT. It is translated as CASSLQVGELFF.

The gene calls are TRBV27 and TRBJ2-7; 8 positions match TRBD2. J gave up 3 bases and V 3 bases, and 7 bases lay outside the gene matches. The CDR3 is 15 amino acids. CDR1 is MNHEY and CDR2 is SMNVEV in the germline V gene (reference sequence). The CDR3 bases are TGTGCCAGCAGTTTTAAGACTAGCGCAGGCTACGAGCAGTACTTC. It yields the protein CASSFKTSAGYEQYF.

The V gene is TRBV11-1, the J gene TRBJ2-7; a weak D match, TRBD2 (7 bases). In germline, CDR1 is SGHAT, CDR2 FQDESV (reference sequence). The CDR3 spans 15 residues. V lost 6 bases, J lost 2 bases, and 17 bases lay in between. In DNA, the CDR3 is TGTGCCAGCAGTCATCGGGCGGGGGCCACCTACGAGCAGTACTTC. Its protein is CASSHRAGATYEQYF. The full variable domain, in which reference TRBV11-1 and TRBJ2-7 provide the parts outside the CDR3, is EAEVAQSPRYKITEKSQAVAFWCDPISGHATLYWYRQILGQGPELLVQFQDESVVDDSQLPKDRFSAERLKGVDSTLKIQPAELGDSAMYLCASSHRAGATYEQYFGPGTRLTVT.

This chain joins TRBV29-1 and TRBJ1-2, with D possibly matching TRBD1 (6 bases). The V gene's germline CDR1 is SQVTM and CDR2 ANQGSEA. There are 16 residues in the CDR3. V was cut by 3 bases and J by 4 bases, with 21 bases left in between. CDR3 sequence (DNA): TGCAGCGTTGAGAACAGGGTTAGTCCCTCCGGCTATGGCTACACCTTC. Residues: CSVENRVSPSGYGYTF.

The V and J genes are TRBV7-6 and TRBJ2-2; TRBD1 matches at 7 bases. This CDR3 comprises 14 residues. The ends lost 0 bases at V and 7 bases at J; junction bases unmatched: 2. Germline lookup yields CDR1 SGHVS and CDR2 FNYEAQ. CDR3 nucleotides: TGTGCCAGCAGCTTAGCGACAGGGATCGGGGAGCTGTTTTTT. Amino acid sequence: CASSLATGIGELFF.

The rearrangement uses TRBV19 and TRBJ2-7, with 9 nucleotides matching TRBD2. This CDR3 has 15 residues. J was trimmed by 8 bases and V by 0 bases; bases with no gene match: 8. CDR1 LNHDA and CDR2 SQIVND come from the germline V gene (reference sequence). The CDR3 sequence: CASSIDWLAGTQQYF. Written as DNA, the CDR3 is TGTGCCAGTAGTATAGACTGGCTAGCGGGGACCCAGCAGTACTTC.

This chain joins TRBV19 and TRBJ2-3; 7 nucleotides match TRBD1. The germline V gene has CDR1 LNHDA and CDR2 SQIVND (reference sequence). The CDR3 spans 15 residues. V trimming: 5 bases; J trimming: 3 bases; junction bases outside the gene matches: 8. CDR3 nucleotide sequence: TGTGCCAGTAGTTTGGACAGGCGTCGGACAGATACGCAGTATTTT. Its translation is CASSLDRRRTDTQYF.

J is TRBJ1-2 and V is TRBV28, with 7 bases matching TRBD1. V trimming: 7 bases; J trimming: 2 bases; junction bases outside the gene matches: 10. Germline V gene sequence: CDR1 MDHEN, CDR2 SYDVKM. The CDR3 covers 15 residues. CDR3 residues: CASITGQVGNYGYTF. The CDR3 DNA reads TGTGCCAGCATAACAGGACAGGTCGGGAACTATGGCTACACCTTC.

The CDR3 DNA is TGCAGCGCCTCACCAGGGCTTACCTACGAGCAGTACTTC. Its translation is CSASPGLTYEQYF. J is TRBJ2-7 and V is TRBV29-1; tentative D call: TRBD1 (5 bases). The CDR3 is made up of 13 amino acids. V shed 7 bases and J shed 2 bases, with 15 bases lying between them. Germline V CDR1 and CDR2: SQVTM, ANQGSEA.

The chain joins TRBV29-1 to TRBJ2-6; no reliable D call. Trimming took off 5 bases at V and 3 bases at J, with 11 bases between the two ends. Germline lookup yields CDR1 SQVTM and CDR2 ANQGSEA. CDR3 length: 14 amino acids. The CDR3 sequence: CSVPGVFGANVLTF. The CDR3 coding sequence is TGCAGCGTTCCCGGAGTGTTTGGGGCCAACGTCCTGACTTTC.

The chain employs TRBV2 and TRBJ2-7; D not resolved. V was cut by 5 bases and J by 2 bases, with 4 bases left in between. CDR3 length equals 11 residues. CDR1 SNHLY and CDR2 FYNNEI come from the germline V gene. This chain's CDR3 is CASSRAYEQYF. CDR3 sequence (DNA): TGTGCCAGCAGTCGGGCCTACGAGCAGTACTTC.

The rearrangement uses TRBV9 and TRBJ2-3; 10 bases are a match to TRBD2. The V gene's germline CDR1 is SGDLS and CDR2 YYNGEE. Trimming removed 0 bases from V and 0 bases from J; junction bases left unmatched: 7. This CDR3 contains 18 residues. CDR3 sequence (DNA): TGTGCCAGCAGCGTAGATTTGACTAGCGGGTTTAGCACAGATACGCAGTATTTT. Translated: CASSVDLTSGFSTDTQYF.

The chain has TRBV18 and TRBJ2-1, with 11 bases matching TRBD2. V was pared by 3 bases and J by 9 bases, with 19 bases of the junction left unmatched. CDR3 length equals 19 residues. From germline, CDR1 is KGHSH and CDR2 LQKENI. The CDR3 region is CASSPFSGRASKWVTEQFF. In nucleotides, the CDR3 is TGTGCCAGCTCACCCTTTAGCGGGAGGGCCTCTAAGTGGGTGACTGAGCAGTTCTTC.

This clone was seen a few times. The chain has TRBV6-5 and TRBJ1-1; TRBD1 might be the D (5 bases). CDR1 MNHEY and CDR2 SVGAGI come from the germline V gene. The CDR3 is 11 residues long. CDR3 bases: TGTGTGGCCAGGGAGGACACTGAAGCTTTCTTT. The encoded protein is CVAREDTEAFF.

The gene calls are TRBV21-1 and TRBJ1-2; the table names TRBD1, a call not compared with the DNA. TRBV21-1 is shown as a pseudogene. The CDR3 extends over 14 amino acids. This CDR3 is CASSFRTANYGYTF. The CDR3, as DNA: TGTGCCAGCAGCTTTCGGACAGCAAACTATGGCTACACCTTC.

The CDR3 protein is CASSPDGGKYEAFF. The CDR3 region has the DNA TGTGCCAGCAGTCCCGACGGGGGTAAGTATGAAGCTTTCTTT. The genes are TRBV7-9 and TRBJ1-1; TRBD1 might be the D (5 bases). Per germline, CDR1 SEHNR and CDR2 FQNEAQ (reference sequence). Trimming removed 6 bases at V and 7 bases at J, with 18 bases between. The CDR3 has 14 amino acids.